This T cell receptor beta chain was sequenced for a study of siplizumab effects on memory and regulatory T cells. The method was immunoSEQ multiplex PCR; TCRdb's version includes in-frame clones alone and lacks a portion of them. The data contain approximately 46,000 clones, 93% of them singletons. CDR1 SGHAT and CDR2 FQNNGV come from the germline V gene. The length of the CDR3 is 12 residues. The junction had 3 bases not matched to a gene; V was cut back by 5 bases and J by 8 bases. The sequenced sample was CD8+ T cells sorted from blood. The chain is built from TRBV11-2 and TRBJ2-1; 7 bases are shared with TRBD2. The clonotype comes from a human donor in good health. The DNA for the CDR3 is TGTGCCAGCAGCAAAACTAGCGATGAGCAGTTCTTC. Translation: CASSKTSDEQFF.